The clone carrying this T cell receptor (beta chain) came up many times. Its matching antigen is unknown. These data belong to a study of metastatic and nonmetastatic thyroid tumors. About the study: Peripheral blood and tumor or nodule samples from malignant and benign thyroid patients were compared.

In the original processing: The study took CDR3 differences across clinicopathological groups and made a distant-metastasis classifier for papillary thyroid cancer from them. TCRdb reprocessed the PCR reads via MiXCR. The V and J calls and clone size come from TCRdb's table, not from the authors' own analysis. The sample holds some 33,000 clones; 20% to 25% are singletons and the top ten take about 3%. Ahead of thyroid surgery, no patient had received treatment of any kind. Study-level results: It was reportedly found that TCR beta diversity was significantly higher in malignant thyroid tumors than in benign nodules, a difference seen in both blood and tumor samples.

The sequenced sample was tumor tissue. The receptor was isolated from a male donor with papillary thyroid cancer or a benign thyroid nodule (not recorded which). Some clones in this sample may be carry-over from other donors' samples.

Here the CDR3 DNA reads TGCAGCGTTGTGCGGACAGGGGTTAGTGATACGCAGTATTTT. It yields the protein CSVVRTGVSDTQYF. The chain recombines TRBV29-1 with TRBJ2-3; 9 bases match TRBD1. The CDR3 totals 14 residues. The germline CDR1 and CDR2 sequences are SQVTM and ANQGSEA. Germline trimming cut 4 bases from V and 6 bases from J; bases unmatched to any gene: 8.